One T cell receptor beta chain is described in this entry. These data originate in a study of PD-L1 blockade in urothelial cancer. Study information: Blood was tested 3 weeks (second dose) and 6 weeks into treatment. Median T cell yield per blood sample was over 140,000 cells.

CDR3 length equals 18 residues. Locally advanced or metastatic urothelial carcinoma affected all patients. The protocol was immunoSEQ multiplex PCR, while the TCRdb copy is restricted to in-frame clones and leaves out a portion. The table has more than 55,000 clones, around 84% seen once; the top ten hold roughly 2.8%. The sample in question was PBMCs, obtained around atezolizumab (anti-PD-L1) treatment. The rearrangement uses TRBV1 and TRBJ2-1; TRBD2, as called in the table, went unchecked against the DNA. TRBV1 is a recognized pseudogene. The source is a man aged 45-65 years with urothelial cancer. The CDR3: CTSSQDLSTSGRCNEQFF. CDR3 coding DNA: TGCACCAGCAGCCAAGATCTGTCGACTAGCGGGAGGTGCAATGAGCAGTTCTTC.